Listed below are T cell receptor beta chains from one sample, sequenced in a study of vaccination and CD4 T cells after COVID-19. TCRdb reprocessed the PCR reads with MiXCR, giving one entry per CDR3 protein. The sample has about 19,000 distinct CDR3 sequences, roughly 31% seen once. Their specific antigens are unknown. What was sequenced was cultured CD4+ T cells from blood. These TCRs come from a human donor with COVID-19. CDR3s include the opening cysteine and the closing phenylalanine or tryptophan. D genes are given only for firm matches. Rows give clone size only sometimes, using once, few, many, or a class for an expanded clone.

v_gene: TRBV19
abundance: few
j_gene: TRBJ2-1
d_gene: .
CDR3nt: TGTGCCAGTAGTATACGGACAGGAGGGCCGTACAATGAGCAGTTCTTC
CDR3aa: CASSIRTGGPYNEQFF

v_gene: TRBV15
abundance: few
j_gene: TRBJ1-6
d_gene: TRBD1
CDR3nt: TGTGCCACCAGCCTAACGCCCGGACAGGGTTCACCCCTCCACTTT
CDR3aa: CATSLTPGQGSPLHF

v_gene: TRBV7-8
abundance: .
j_gene: TRBJ2-3
d_gene: .
CDR3nt: TGTGCCAGCAGCTTAGACGGGGCCGCCACAGATACGCAGTATTTT
CDR3aa: CASSLDGAATDTQYF

v_gene: TRBV7-9
abundance: .
j_gene: TRBJ1-2
d_gene: .
CDR3nt: TGTGCCAGCAGCTTAGGGTCGGGAGGGCGCGGCTACACCTTC
CDR3aa: CASSLGSGGRGYTF

v_gene: TRBV7-2
abundance: .
j_gene: TRBJ2-7
d_gene: .
CDR3nt: TGTGCCAGCAGCTTACGGAGTTACGAGCAGTACTTC
CDR3aa: CASSLRSYEQYF

v_gene: TRBV5-1
abundance: few
j_gene: TRBJ2-5
d_gene: .
CDR3nt: TGCGCCAGCAGCCTGTACCAAGAGACCCAGTACTTC
CDR3aa: CASSLYQETQYF

v_gene: TRBV20-1
abundance: few
j_gene: TRBJ2-7
d_gene: TRBD1
CDR3nt: TGCAGTGCTAGAGATGGTTACAGGGGCTTATCCTACGAGCAGTACTTC
CDR3aa: CSARDGYRGLSYEQYF

v_gene: TRBV12-3/TRBV12-4
abundance: few
j_gene: TRBJ1-5
d_gene: .
CDR3nt: TGTGCCAGCAACGTACAAGGAAATCAGCCCCAGCATTTT
CDR3aa: CASNVQGNQPQHF

v_gene: TRBV6-1
abundance: .
j_gene: TRBJ2-3
d_gene: .
CDR3nt: TGTGCCAGCAGCCCCACGGCCGTCACAGATACGCAGTATTTT
CDR3aa: CASSPTAVTDTQYF

v_gene: TRBV25-1
abundance: .
j_gene: TRBJ2-7
d_gene: TRBD2
CDR3nt: TGTGCCAGCAGGGGACTAGCGGGAAGCGAGCAGTACTTC
CDR3aa: CASRGLAGSEQYF

v_gene: TRBV4-2
abundance: .
j_gene: TRBJ1-4
d_gene: .
CDR3nt: TGTGCCAGCAGCCCCCAACGGGCAACTAATGAAAAACTGTTTTTT
CDR3aa: CASSPQRATNEKLFF

v_gene: TRBV20-1
abundance: .
j_gene: TRBJ1-4
d_gene: .
CDR3nt: TGCAGTGCTAGAGTGGCGGAGGTTGAGCGTTTT
CDR3aa: CSARVAEVERF

v_gene: TRBV5-4
abundance: .
j_gene: TRBJ2-5
d_gene: .
CDR3nt: TGTGCCAGCAGCTTGGACCAAGAGACCCAGTACTTC
CDR3aa: CASSLDQETQYF

v_gene: TRBV19
abundance: .
j_gene: TRBJ2-5
d_gene: TRBD2
CDR3nt: TGTGCCAGTAGTTCTAGCGGCCAGGCCCAGTACTTC
CDR3aa: CASSSSGQAQYF

v_gene: TRBV2
abundance: few
j_gene: TRBJ2-2
d_gene: TRBD2
CDR3nt: TGTGCCAGCACCTCCCGGCCCAGCGGGGGAGGCACCGGGGAGCTGTTTTTT
CDR3aa: CASTSRPSGGGTGELFF

v_gene: TRBV19
abundance: few
j_gene: TRBJ2-3
d_gene: TRBD1
CDR3nt: TGTGCCAGTAGTATAGGACAGGGGGACACAGATACGCAGTATTTT
CDR3aa: CASSIGQGDTDTQYF

v_gene: TRBV7-9
abundance: .
j_gene: TRBJ1-6
d_gene: .
CDR3nt: TGTGCCAGCAGCTCTGCTAATTCACCCCTCCACTTT
CDR3aa: CASSSANSPLHF

v_gene: TRBV7-9
abundance: few
j_gene: TRBJ1-5
d_gene: .
CDR3nt: TGTCCCGTCCGAAGCTGGGGGACCGTTTTCGATCAGCCCCAGCATTTT
CDR3aa: CPVRSWGTVFDQPQHF

v_gene: TRBV25-1
abundance: few
j_gene: TRBJ1-4
d_gene: .
CDR3nt: TGTGCCAGCATGATACCGGAAAATGAAAAACTGTTTTTT
CDR3aa: CASMIPENEKLFF

v_gene: TRBV2
abundance: .
j_gene: TRBJ2-3
d_gene: .
CDR3nt: TGTGCCAGCAAGAGCACAGATACGCAGTATTTT
CDR3aa: CASKSTDTQYF

v_gene: TRBV20-1
abundance: .
j_gene: TRBJ2-3
d_gene: .
CDR3nt: TGCAGTGCTAGTCGACGGGGAAGCACAGATACGCAGTATTTT
CDR3aa: CSASRRGSTDTQYF

v_gene: TRBV4-1
abundance: .
j_gene: TRBJ1-6
d_gene: .
CDR3nt: TGCGCCAGCAGCCAAGCAGCTCCAGGGAGGGTAGGTAATTCACCCCTCCACTTT
CDR3aa: CASSQAAPGRVGNSPLHF

v_gene: TRBV6-5
abundance: .
j_gene: TRBJ2-7
d_gene: .
CDR3nt: TGTGCCAGCAGTTCACTAGTACTGGAGCAGTACTTC
CDR3aa: CASSSLVLEQYF

v_gene: TRBV5-1
abundance: once
j_gene: TRBJ2-7
d_gene: .
CDR3nt: TGCGCCAGCAGCTTGCTTCCCAGCAGCTACGAGCAGTACTTC
CDR3aa: CASSLLPSSYEQYF

v_gene: TRBV7-7
abundance: few
j_gene: TRBJ2-5
d_gene: TRBD1
CDR3nt: TGTGCTAGCAGCACAGACAGGGGGCAAGAGACCCAGTACTTC
CDR3aa: CASSTDRGQETQYF

v_gene: TRBV5-1
abundance: .
j_gene: TRBJ2-3
d_gene: .
CDR3nt: TGCGCCAGCAGCGGAACAGGGGACTACACAGATACGCAGTATTTT
CDR3aa: CASSGTGDYTDTQYF

v_gene: TRBV15
abundance: few
j_gene: TRBJ2-2
d_gene: .
CDR3nt: TGTGCCACCAGCAGAGATGGTATCGGTTACACCGGGGAGCTGTTTTTT
CDR3aa: CATSRDGIGYTGELFF

v_gene: TRBV7-2
abundance: .
j_gene: TRBJ2-7
d_gene: .
CDR3nt: TGTGCCAGCAGCCGCACGGGGAACGGCGAGCAGTACTTC
CDR3aa: CASSRTGNGEQYF

v_gene: TRBV2
abundance: few
j_gene: TRBJ2-3
d_gene: TRBD1
CDR3nt: TGTGCCAGCAGAGGAGGGGGACAGGGGGCAGATACGCAGTATTTT
CDR3aa: CASRGGGQGADTQYF

v_gene: TRBV7-6
abundance: .
j_gene: TRBJ2-3
d_gene: .
CDR3nt: TGTGCCAGCAGCGGGGGCGCTAACCACCAGAAGGTCGATACGCAGTATTTT
CDR3aa: CASSGGANHQKVDTQYF

v_gene: TRBV7-8
abundance: .
j_gene: TRBJ1-1
d_gene: .
CDR3nt: TGTGCCAGCAGCTTACAAGAGAACACTGAAGCTTTCTTT
CDR3aa: CASSLQENTEAFF

v_gene: TRBV2
abundance: .
j_gene: TRBJ2-2
d_gene: .
CDR3nt: TGTGCCAGCAGTCGAGCGAACACCGGGGAGCTGTTTTTT
CDR3aa: CASSRANTGELFF

v_gene: TRBV7-2
abundance: .
j_gene: TRBJ2-2
d_gene: .
CDR3nt: TGTGCCAGCAGCTTGGGACAAACCACCGGGGAGCTGTTTTTT
CDR3aa: CASSLGQTTGELFF

v_gene: TRBV6-1
abundance: few
j_gene: TRBJ1-2
d_gene: .
CDR3nt: TGTGCCAGCAGAGGGGGGGGCGCAGTAAACTATGGCTACACCTTC
CDR3aa: CASRGGGAVNYGYTF

v_gene: TRBV18
abundance: few
j_gene: TRBJ1-2
d_gene: TRBD1
CDR3nt: TGTGCCAGCTCACCCGACAGGGGGCGGTATGGCTACACCTTC
CDR3aa: CASSPDRGRYGYTF

v_gene: TRBV6-1
abundance: once
j_gene: TRBJ2-5
d_gene: .
CDR3nt: TGTGCCAGCAGCCCCTGGGGGCAGGGAAAAGAGACCCAGTACTTC
CDR3aa: CASSPWGQGKETQYF

v_gene: TRBV11-2
abundance: .
j_gene: TRBJ2-1
d_gene: .
CDR3nt: TGTGCCAGCAGCTTGGACACGGGCTACAATGAGCAGTTCTTC
CDR3aa: CASSLDTGYNEQFF

v_gene: TRBV5-4
abundance: .
j_gene: TRBJ2-5
d_gene: TRBD2
CDR3nt: TGTGCCAGCAGCTTAAACGGGGGGGCCGGGGAGACCCAGTACTTC
CDR3aa: CASSLNGGAGETQYF

v_gene: TRBV4-1
abundance: .
j_gene: TRBJ1-1
d_gene: TRBD1
CDR3nt: TGCGCCAGCAGCCACAACCCCCGGACAGGGAATAACACTGAAGCTTTCTTT
CDR3aa: CASSHNPRTGNNTEAFF

v_gene: TRBV20-1
abundance: few
j_gene: TRBJ2-5
d_gene: .
CDR3nt: TGCAGTGCCCCGAGAATACAGGATTATCAAGAGACCCAGTACTTC
CDR3aa: CSAPRIQDYQETQYF

v_gene: TRBV6-1
abundance: .
j_gene: TRBJ1-2
d_gene: .
CDR3nt: TGTGCCAGCAGGACCGACACAGCATACTATGGCTACACCTTC
CDR3aa: CASRTDTAYYGYTF

v_gene: TRBV10-1
abundance: .
j_gene: TRBJ2-3
d_gene: .
CDR3nt: TGCGCCAGCAGTGAGTCCAGCAGGGGCACAGATACGCAGTATTTT
CDR3aa: CASSESSRGTDTQYF

v_gene: TRBV7-9
abundance: .
j_gene: TRBJ2-2
d_gene: .
CDR3nt: TGTGCCAGCAGCAATAGGGGTGCGAACACCGGGGAGCTGTTTTTT
CDR3aa: CASSNRGANTGELFF